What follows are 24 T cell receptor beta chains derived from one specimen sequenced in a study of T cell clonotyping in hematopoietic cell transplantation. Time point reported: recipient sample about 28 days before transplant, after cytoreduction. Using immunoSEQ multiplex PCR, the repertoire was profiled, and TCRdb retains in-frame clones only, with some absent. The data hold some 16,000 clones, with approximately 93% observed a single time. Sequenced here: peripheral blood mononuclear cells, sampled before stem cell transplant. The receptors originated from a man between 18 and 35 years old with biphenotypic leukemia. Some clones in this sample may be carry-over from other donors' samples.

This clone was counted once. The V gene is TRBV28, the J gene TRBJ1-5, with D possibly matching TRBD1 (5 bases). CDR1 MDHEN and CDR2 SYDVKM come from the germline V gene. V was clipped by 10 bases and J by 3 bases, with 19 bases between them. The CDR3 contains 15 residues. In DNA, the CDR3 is TGTGCCACCAAGAGACAGCAAACATACAATCAGCCCCAGCATTTT. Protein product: CATKRQQTYNQPQHF.

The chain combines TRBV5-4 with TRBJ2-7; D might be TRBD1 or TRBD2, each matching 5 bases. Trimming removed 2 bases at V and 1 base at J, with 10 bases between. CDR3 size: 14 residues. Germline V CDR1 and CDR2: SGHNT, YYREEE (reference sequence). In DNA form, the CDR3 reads TGTGCCAGCAGCTTCCGGGACCGGTCCTACGAGCAGTACTTC. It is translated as CASSFRDRSYEQYF.

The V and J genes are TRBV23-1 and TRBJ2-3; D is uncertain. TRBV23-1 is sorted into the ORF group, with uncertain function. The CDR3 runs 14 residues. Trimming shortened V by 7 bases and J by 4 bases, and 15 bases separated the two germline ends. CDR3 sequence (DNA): TGCGCCAGCATTCGACCACGGCCGGCAGATACGCAGTATTTT. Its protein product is CASIRPRPADTQYF.

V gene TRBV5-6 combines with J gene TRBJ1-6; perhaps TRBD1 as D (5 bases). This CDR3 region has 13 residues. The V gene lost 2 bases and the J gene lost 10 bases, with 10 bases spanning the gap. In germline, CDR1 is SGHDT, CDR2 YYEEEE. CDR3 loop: CASSLARGSPLHF. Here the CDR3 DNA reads TGTGCCAGCAGCTTAGCGCGGGGGTCACCCCTCCACTTT.

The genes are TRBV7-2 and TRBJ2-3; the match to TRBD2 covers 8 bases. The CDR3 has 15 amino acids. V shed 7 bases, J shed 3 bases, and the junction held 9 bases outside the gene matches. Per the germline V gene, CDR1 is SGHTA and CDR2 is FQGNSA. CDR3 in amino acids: CASNLNGGGTDTQYF. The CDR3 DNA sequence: TGTGCCAGCAACCTGAACGGGGGGGGGACAGATACGCAGTATTTT.

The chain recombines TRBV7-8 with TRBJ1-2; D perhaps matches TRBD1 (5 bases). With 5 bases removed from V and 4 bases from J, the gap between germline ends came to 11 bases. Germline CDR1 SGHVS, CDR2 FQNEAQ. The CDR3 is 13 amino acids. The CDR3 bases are TGTGCCAGCAGCCCGGGGGGGGGCTATGGCTACACCTTC. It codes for CASSPGGGYGYTF.

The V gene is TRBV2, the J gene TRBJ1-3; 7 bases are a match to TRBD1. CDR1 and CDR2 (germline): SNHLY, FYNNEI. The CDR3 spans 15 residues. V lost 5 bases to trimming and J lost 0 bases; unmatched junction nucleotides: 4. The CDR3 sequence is CASSPGGNSGNTIYF. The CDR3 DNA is TGTGCCAGCAGTCCAGGGGGAAACTCTGGAAACACCATATATTTT.

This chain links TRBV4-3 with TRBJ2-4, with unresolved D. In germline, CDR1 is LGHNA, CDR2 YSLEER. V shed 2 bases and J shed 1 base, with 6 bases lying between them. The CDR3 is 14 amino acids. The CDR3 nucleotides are TGCGCCAGCAGCCAACTTGGGGCCAAAAACATTCAGTACTTC. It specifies CASSQLGAKNIQYF.

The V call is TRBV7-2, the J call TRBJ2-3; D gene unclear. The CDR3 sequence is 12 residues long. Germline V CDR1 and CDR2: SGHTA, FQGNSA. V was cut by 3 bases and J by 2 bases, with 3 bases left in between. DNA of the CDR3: TGTGCCAGCAGCTTCTTCACAGATACGCAGTATTTT. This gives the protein CASSFFTDTQYF.

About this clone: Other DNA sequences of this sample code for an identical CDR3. The CDR3 loop reads CASSFGRGTEAFF. The CDR3, as DNA: TGTGCCAGCAGCTTTGGTAGGGGGACTGAAGCTTTCTTT. This sequence joins TRBV5-6 and TRBJ1-1; a possible D gene is TRBD1 (6 bases). The CDR3 consists of 13 residues. The V end was cut by 2 bases, the J end by 5 bases, with 10 bases between. Germline V gives CDR1 SGHDT, CDR2 YYEEEE.

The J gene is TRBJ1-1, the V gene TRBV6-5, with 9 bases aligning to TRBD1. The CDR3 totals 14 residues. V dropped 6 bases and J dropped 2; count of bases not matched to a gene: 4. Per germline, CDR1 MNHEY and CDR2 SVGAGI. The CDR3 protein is CASRRGQGNTEAFF. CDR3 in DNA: TGTGCCAGCAGACGGGGACAGGGCAACACTGAAGCTTTCTTT.

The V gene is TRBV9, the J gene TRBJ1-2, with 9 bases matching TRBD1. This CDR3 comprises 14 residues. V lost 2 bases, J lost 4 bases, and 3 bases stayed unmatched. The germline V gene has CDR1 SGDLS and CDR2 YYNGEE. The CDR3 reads CASSVGQGTYGYTF. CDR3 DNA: TGTGCCAGCAGCGTCGGACAGGGGACCTATGGCTACACCTTC.

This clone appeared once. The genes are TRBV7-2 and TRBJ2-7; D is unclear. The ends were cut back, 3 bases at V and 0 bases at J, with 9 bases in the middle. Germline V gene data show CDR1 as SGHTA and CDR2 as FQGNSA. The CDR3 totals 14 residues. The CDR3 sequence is CASSFYDSSYEQYF. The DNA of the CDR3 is TGTGCCAGCAGCTTCTACGATTCCTCCTACGAGCAGTACTTC.

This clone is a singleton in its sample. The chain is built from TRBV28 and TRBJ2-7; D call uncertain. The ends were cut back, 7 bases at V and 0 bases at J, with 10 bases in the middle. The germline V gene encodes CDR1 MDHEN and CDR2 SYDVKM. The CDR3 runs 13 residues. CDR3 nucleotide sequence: TGTGCCAGCATCGGCCAGAACTCCTACGAGCAGTACTTC. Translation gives CASIGQNSYEQYF.

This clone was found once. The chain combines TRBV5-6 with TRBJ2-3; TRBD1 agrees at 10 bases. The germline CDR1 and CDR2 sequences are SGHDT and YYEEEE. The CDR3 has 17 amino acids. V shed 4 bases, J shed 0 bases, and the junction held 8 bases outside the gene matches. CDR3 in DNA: TGTGCCAGCAGCGACGACAGGGGGCAACTTAGCACAGATACGCAGTATTTT. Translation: CASSDDRGQLSTDTQYF.

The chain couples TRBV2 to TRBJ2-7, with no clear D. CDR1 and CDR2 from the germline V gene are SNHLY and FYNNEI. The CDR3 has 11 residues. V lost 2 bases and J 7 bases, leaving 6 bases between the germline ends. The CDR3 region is CASSEITEQYF. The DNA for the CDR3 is TGTGCCAGCAGTGAAATAACAGAGCAGTACTTC.

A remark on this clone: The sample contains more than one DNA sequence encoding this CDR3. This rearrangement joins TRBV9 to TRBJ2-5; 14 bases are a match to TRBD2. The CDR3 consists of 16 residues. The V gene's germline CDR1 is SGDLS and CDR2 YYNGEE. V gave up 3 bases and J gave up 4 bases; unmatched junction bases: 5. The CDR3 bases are TGTGCCAGCAGCGGACTAGCGGGGGGGACACGAGAGACCCAGTACTTC. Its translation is CASSGLAGGTRETQYF.

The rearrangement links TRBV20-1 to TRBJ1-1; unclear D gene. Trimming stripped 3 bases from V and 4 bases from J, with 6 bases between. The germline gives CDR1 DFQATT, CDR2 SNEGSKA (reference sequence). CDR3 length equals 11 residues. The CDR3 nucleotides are TGCAGTGCTAGCAGCGTCACTGAAGCTTTCTTT. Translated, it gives CSASSVTEAFF.

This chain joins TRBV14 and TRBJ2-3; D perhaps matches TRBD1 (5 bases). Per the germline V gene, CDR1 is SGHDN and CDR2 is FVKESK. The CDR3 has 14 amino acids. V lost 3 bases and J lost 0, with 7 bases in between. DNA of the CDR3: TGTGCCAGCAGCCACTACAGGAGCACAGATACGCAGTATTTT. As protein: CASSHYRSTDTQYF.

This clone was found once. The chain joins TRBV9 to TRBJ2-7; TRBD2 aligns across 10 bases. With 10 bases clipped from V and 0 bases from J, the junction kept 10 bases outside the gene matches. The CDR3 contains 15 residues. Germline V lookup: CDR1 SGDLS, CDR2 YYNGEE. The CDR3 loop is CALQGSGGASYEQYF. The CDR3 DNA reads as TGTGCCCTCCAGGGAAGCGGGGGGGCCTCCTACGAGCAGTACTTC.

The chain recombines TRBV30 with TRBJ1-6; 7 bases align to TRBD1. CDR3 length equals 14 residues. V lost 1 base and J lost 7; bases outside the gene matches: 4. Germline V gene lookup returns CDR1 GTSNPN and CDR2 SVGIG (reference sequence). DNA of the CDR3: TGTGCCTGGAGTGACAGGGGTTACAATTCACCCCTCCACTTT. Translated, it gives CAWSDRGYNSPLHF.

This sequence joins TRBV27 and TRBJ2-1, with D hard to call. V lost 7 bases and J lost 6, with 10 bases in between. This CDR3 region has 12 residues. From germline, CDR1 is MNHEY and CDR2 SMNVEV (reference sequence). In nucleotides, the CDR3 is TGTGCCAGCATGCGAGTGGGCAATGAGCAGTTCTTC. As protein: CASMRVGNEQFF.

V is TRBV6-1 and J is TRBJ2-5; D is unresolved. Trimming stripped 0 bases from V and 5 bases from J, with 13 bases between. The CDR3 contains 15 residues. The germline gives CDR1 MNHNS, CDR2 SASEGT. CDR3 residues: CASSEAATLLETQYF. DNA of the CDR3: TGTGCCAGCAGTGAAGCGGCGACACTTTTGGAGACCCAGTACTTC.

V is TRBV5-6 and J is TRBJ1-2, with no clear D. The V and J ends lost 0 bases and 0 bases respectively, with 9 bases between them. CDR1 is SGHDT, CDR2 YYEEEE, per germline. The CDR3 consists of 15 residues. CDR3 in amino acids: CASSLDRLANYGYTF. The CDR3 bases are TGTGCCAGCAGCTTGGATAGGTTAGCTAACTATGGCTACACCTTC.